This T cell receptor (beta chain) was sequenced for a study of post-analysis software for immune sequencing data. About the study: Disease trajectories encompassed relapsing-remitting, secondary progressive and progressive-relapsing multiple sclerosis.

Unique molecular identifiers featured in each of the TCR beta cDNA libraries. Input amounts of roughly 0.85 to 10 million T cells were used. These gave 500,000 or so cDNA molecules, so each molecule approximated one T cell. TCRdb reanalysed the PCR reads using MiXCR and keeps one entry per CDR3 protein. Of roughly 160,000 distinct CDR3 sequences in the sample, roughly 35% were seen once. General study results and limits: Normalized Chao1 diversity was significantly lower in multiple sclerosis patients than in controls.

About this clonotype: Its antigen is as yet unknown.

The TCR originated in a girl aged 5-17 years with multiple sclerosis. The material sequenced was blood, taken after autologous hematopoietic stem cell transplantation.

The CDR3, as DNA: TGTGCCAGCAGTGAAGAAGGGACAGGACCCACAGATACGCAGTATTTT. This encodes CASSEEGTGPTDTQYF. The chain carries TRBV6-1 and TRBJ2-3; 8 nucleotides agree with TRBD1. The germline V gene encodes CDR1 MNHNS and CDR2 SASEGT. CDR3 length equals 16 residues. The junction had 5 bases not matched to a gene; V was cut back by 1 base and J by 2 bases.